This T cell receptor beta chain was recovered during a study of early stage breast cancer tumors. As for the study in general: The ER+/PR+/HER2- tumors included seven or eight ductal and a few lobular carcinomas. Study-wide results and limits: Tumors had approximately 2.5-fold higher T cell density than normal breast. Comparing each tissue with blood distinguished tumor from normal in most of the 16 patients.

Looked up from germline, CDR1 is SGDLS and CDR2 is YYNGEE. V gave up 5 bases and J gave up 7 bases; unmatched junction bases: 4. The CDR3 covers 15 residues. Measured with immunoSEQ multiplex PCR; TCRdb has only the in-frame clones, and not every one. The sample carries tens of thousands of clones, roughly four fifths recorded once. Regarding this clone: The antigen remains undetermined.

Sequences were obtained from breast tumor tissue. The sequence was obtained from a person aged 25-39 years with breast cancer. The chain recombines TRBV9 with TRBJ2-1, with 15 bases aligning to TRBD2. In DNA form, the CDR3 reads TGTGCCAGCAGGGGGGGGACTAGCGGGAGGAATGAGCAGTTCTTC. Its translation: CASRGGTSGRNEQFF.